Presented here are 29 T cell receptor beta chains from one specimen sequenced in a study of blood T cells in healthy people across ages. Combining a sample-barcoded 5' primer with a J-beta primer mix, a second PCR ran for roughly 6 to 12 cycles. TCRdb called the 5' RACE reads again in MiXCR, with one record for every CDR3 protein. There are around 1,000,000 distinct CDR3 sequences in the sample; under 40% occur only once, and around 13% lies in the top ten. What was sequenced was blood. The receptors stem from a young man in good health.

Only a few counts were recorded for this clonotype. The rearrangement uses TRBV27 and TRBJ2-4; 10 nucleotides match TRBD1. The DNA end lines up better with TRBJ2-7; the J call may be wrong. From germline, CDR1 is MNHEY and CDR2 SMNVEV (reference sequence). The CDR3 contains 16 residues. CDR3 loop: CASSPWTGGFSYEQYF. The CDR3 coding sequence is TGTGCCAGCAGTCCCTGGACAGGGGGGTTCTCCTACGAGCAGTACTTC.

Concerning this clonotype: At one end, the junction sequence differs from germline, possibly due to a read error. This chain joins TRBV20-1 and TRBJ2-5; the match to TRBD1 covers 7 bases. The assigned J gene may be wrong: the sequence end matches TRBJ2-7 better. Germline loops: CDR1 DFQATT, CDR2 SNEGSKA (reference sequence). This CDR3 has 14 amino acids. CDR3 residues: CSAAGTEKSCEQYF. CDR3 bases: TGCAGTGCGGCTGGGACAGAAAAATCCTGCGAGCAGTACTTC.

J is TRBJ1-5 and V is TRBV20-1; D not resolved. Germline CDR1 reads DFQATT; CDR2 reads SNEGSKA (reference sequence). V was cut by 6 bases and J by 1 base, with 13 bases left in between. This CDR3 spans 14 amino acids. CDR3 protein: CSATSGRSNQPQHF. CDR3 nucleotides: TGCAGTGCCACATCCGGGCGGAGCAATCAGCCCCAGCATTTT.

The rearrangement uses TRBV27 and TRBJ1-5; 8 bases are a match to TRBD1. Trimming at V came to 6 bases and at J to 4 bases, leaving 5 bases not matched to a gene. The germline CDR1 and CDR2 sequences are MNHEY and SMNVEV (reference sequence). CDR3 length: 14 amino acids. CDR3 nucleotides: TGTGCCAGCAGCAGACAGGGGCGAAATCAGCCCCAGCATTTT. It specifies CASSRQGRNQPQHF.

This clonotype was found many times. V is TRBV7-2 and J is TRBJ1-1, with no clear D. The length of the CDR3 is 13 residues. V shed 8 bases and J shed 7 bases, with 17 bases lying between them. Germline loops: CDR1 SGHTA, CDR2 FQGNSA. The CDR3 region is CASLDRGRNEAFF. Here the CDR3 DNA reads TGTGCCAGCCTCGATCGAGGACGGAATGAAGCTTTCTTT.

The chain couples TRBV6-5 to TRBJ1-2; TRBD1 matches 8 bases. V shed 6 bases and J 2 bases; nucleotides not matched to a gene: 11. This CDR3 comprises 16 residues. CDR1 MNHEY and CDR2 SVGAGI come from the germline V gene. The CDR3 nucleotides read TGTGCCAGCAGCCCTGGACAGGGAATAACCAACTATGGCTACACCTTC. Amino acid sequence: CASSPGQGITNYGYTF.

The chain employs TRBV20-1 and TRBJ1-4, with D maybe TRBD1 (5 bases). Trimming took 5 bases from V and 8 from J, leaving 18 bases between them. The CDR3 contains 14 residues. Germline CDR1 is DFQATT and CDR2 is SNEGSKA (reference sequence). The CDR3 DNA follows: TGCAGTGCTCCCGTAGCGGGGGTTGGCGAAAAACTGTTTTTT. Its translation is CSAPVAGVGEKLFF.

This chain uses TRBV20-1 with TRBJ1-2; D is undetermined. Germline CDR1 DFQATT, CDR2 SNEGSKA (reference sequence). The CDR3 has 14 amino acids. Trimming cost V 2 bases and J 5 bases, with 15 bases left between them. CDR3 in DNA: TGCAGTGCTAGACAAGGGCGCGAATTGTATGGCTACACCTTC. As protein: CSARQGRELYGYTF.

This sequence joins TRBV6-5 and TRBJ1-1; D is possibly TRBD1 (6 bases). The CDR3 spans 15 residues. Germline CDR1 reads MNHEY; CDR2 reads SVGAGI. With 0 bases removed from V and 7 bases from J, the gap between germline ends came to 15 bases. The chain's CDR3 is CASSYSGTQGYEAFF. CDR3 nucleotide sequence: TGTGCCAGCAGTTACTCCGGGACACAGGGATATGAAGCTTTCTTT.

J is TRBJ2-3 and V is TRBV2; TRBD2 matches 7 bases. The length of the CDR3 is 15 residues. Germline loops: CDR1 SNHLY, CDR2 FYNNEI. V shed 3 bases, J shed 2 bases, and the junction held 5 bases outside the gene matches. The DNA for the CDR3 is TGTGCCAGCAGTGAGGGGGGAGGGGACACAGATACGCAGTATTTT. This encodes CASSEGGGDTDTQYF.

This chain links TRBV20-1 with TRBJ1-1; no clear D. This CDR3 comprises 14 residues. CDR1 is DFQATT, CDR2 SNEGSKA, per germline (reference sequence). V dropped 3 bases and J dropped 3 bases, with 14 bases sitting between them. CDR3 region: CSARGRDADTEAFF. CDR3 nucleotides: TGCAGTGCTAGGGGGAGGGATGCGGACACTGAAGCTTTCTTT.

This clonotype was seen once. It may be a read error: a sequence one base away is much more abundant. The chain has TRBV12-3 or TRBV12-4 and TRBJ2-3; 7 bases are shared with TRBD2. CDR3 size: 16 residues. The CDR3 sequence: CASRQLEVAGTDAQYF. The DNA of the CDR3 is TGTGCCAGCAGACAACTAGAGGTAGCGGGCACAGATGCGCAGTATTTT.

This clonotype has only a few counts. V gene TRBV9 combines with J gene TRBJ2-1, with TRBD2 matching over 8 bases. This CDR3 is 14 amino acids long. The V and J ends lost 3 bases and 6 bases, in that order; junction bases with no gene match: 5. CDR1 and CDR2 (germline): SGDLS, YYNGEE. CDR3 sequence (DNA): TGTGCCAGCAGCGACGGGGGGGCCTCCAATGAGCAGTTCTTC. This sequence encodes CASSDGGASNEQFF.

Points on this clonotype: A read error may produce the germline difference seen at one junction end. The CDR3 DNA reads as TGTGCCAGCAGTTCGACAGGGAACGCTGAAGCTTTCTTT. It codes for CASSSTGNAEAFF. The chain links TRBV6-2 or TRBV6-3 to TRBJ1-1; 7 bases agree with TRBD1. Per the germline V gene, CDR1 is MNHEY and CDR2 is SVGEGT. This CDR3 spans 13 amino acids.

This sequence joins TRBV24-1 and TRBJ2-1; D is unresolved. Trimming pared 5 bases from V and 0 bases from J, leaving 10 bases between. The CDR3 length is 15 residues. Germline loops: CDR1 KGHDR, CDR2 SFDVKD. In DNA, the CDR3 is TGTGCCACCAGTGCGGGTCGGAGCTCCTACAATGAGCAGTTCTTC. Translation gives CATSAGRSSYNEQFF.

The chain links TRBV11-2 to TRBJ1-1; tentatively, D is TRBD1 (5 bases). Trimming shortened V by 5 bases and J by 4 bases, and 20 bases separated the two germline ends. This CDR3 is 16 amino acids long. Germline V CDR1 and CDR2: SGHAT, FQNNGV. The CDR3 DNA is TGTGCCAGCAGCCCTCGGCCAGGGCCGAGAGGCACTGAAGCTTTCTTT. As protein: CASSPRPGPRGTEAFF.

The table lists this clonotype with a few counts. The V call is TRBV4-3, the J call TRBJ1-5; D unclear. The germline gives CDR1 LGHNA, CDR2 YSLEER. The length of the CDR3 is 15 residues. Between the trimmed V and J ends, which lost 0 bases and 7 bases, there was a span of 13 bases. CDR3 DNA sequence: TGCGCCAGCAGCCAAGATTGGTCAGACGGGCAGCCCCAGCATTTT. This translates into CASSQDWSDGQPQHF.

This clonotype appeared many times. This rearrangement joins TRBV2 to TRBJ2-7; TRBD2 is a possible D gene (6 bases). CDR1 and CDR2 (germline): SNHLY, FYNNEI. Trimming left V 3 bases short and J 1 base short, with 7 bases between. The CDR3 spans 13 residues. The chain's CDR3 is CASSEGLSYEQYF. The CDR3 DNA reads as TGTGCCAGCAGTGAGGGACTGTCCTACGAGCAGTACTTC.

CDR3 protein: CAISQGAPSGANVLTF. In nucleotides, the CDR3 is TGTGCCATCAGCCAGGGGGCCCCCTCTGGGGCCAACGTCCTGACTTTC. The V gene is TRBV10-3, the J gene TRBJ2-6; TRBD1 aligns across 8 bases. Germline CDR1 and CDR2: ENHRY and SYGVKD. The CDR3 has 16 amino acids. V dropped 6 bases and J dropped 0; count of bases not matched to a gene: 4.

The rearrangement joins TRBV13 to TRBJ2-1, with D possibly matching TRBD2 (6 bases). The V end lost 5 bases, the J end lost 9 bases, and 17 bases lay between the germline ends. CDR3 length: 14 amino acids. The germline gives CDR1 PRHDT, CDR2 FYEKMQ (reference sequence). The CDR3 coding sequence is TGTGCCAGCAGCCTTTTCCCGGACGGGGGTGAGCAGTTCTTC. Amino acid sequence: CASSLFPDGGEQFF.

This chain joins TRBV3-1 and TRBJ1-1; no reliable D call. CDR3 length: 13 residues. Germline CDR1 and CDR2: LGHDT and YNNKEL (reference sequence). Trimming pared 3 bases from V and 0 bases from J, leaving 5 bases between. The CDR3 region has the DNA TGTGCCAGCAGCCACTTGGTGAACACTGAAGCTTTCTTT. Its translation: CASSHLVNTEAFF.

The chain combines TRBV7-9 with TRBJ1-1; no reliable D call. Germline loops: CDR1 SEHNR, CDR2 FQNEAQ (reference sequence). Trimming cost V 5 bases and J 1 base, with 8 bases left between them. There are 13 residues in the CDR3. The CDR3 DNA reads as TGTGCCAGCAGCCCAGAGTGGAACACTGAAGCTTTCTTT. Translated: CASSPEWNTEAFF.

This rearrangement joins TRBV12-3 or TRBV12-4 to TRBJ2-7; the D gene could be TRBD1 or TRBD2 (5 bases each). The CDR3 contains 14 residues. Trimming cost V 5 bases and J 4 bases, with 15 bases left between them. The DNA for the CDR3 is TGTGCCAGCAGTAGGATCGGGACGGTATACGAGCAGTACTTC. It encodes CASSRIGTVYEQYF.

This rearrangement joins TRBV5-1 to TRBJ2-2, with D maybe TRBD1 (5 bases). Trimming removed 8 bases at V and 0 bases at J, with 17 bases between. This CDR3 comprises 16 residues. In germline, CDR1 is SGHRS, CDR2 YFSETQ. This CDR3 reads CASTTLSRANTGELFF. The CDR3 DNA is TGCGCCAGTACGACGTTATCCAGGGCGAACACCGGGGAGCTGTTTTTT.

The rearrangement joins TRBV7-2 to TRBJ1-1; D is ambiguous. CDR1 and CDR2 (germline): SGHTA, FQGNSA. V lost 0 bases to trimming and J lost 1 base, with 12 bases between them. The CDR3 totals 16 residues. The CDR3 protein is CASSLAVANTNTEAFF. The CDR3 DNA reads TGTGCCAGCAGCTTAGCCGTGGCAAATACGAACACTGAAGCTTTCTTT.

This clonotype was counted only a few times. V gene TRBV3-1 combines with J gene TRBJ2-3; maybe TRBD1 (5 bases). The CDR3 runs 15 residues. Between the trimmed V and J ends, which lost 1 base and 2 bases, there was a span of 10 bases. In germline, CDR1 is LGHDT, CDR2 YNNKEL (reference sequence). CDR3 in amino acids: CASSQVTESTDTQYF. Written as DNA, the CDR3 is TGTGCCAGCAGCCAAGTGACAGAATCCACAGATACGCAGTATTTT.

This clonotype turned up a few times. The gene calls are TRBV9 and TRBJ1-2; D is undetermined. Germline CDR1 SGDLS, CDR2 YYNGEE. V lost 4 bases to trimming and J lost 8 bases, with 12 bases between them. The CDR3 is 12 residues long. The CDR3 spells CASSPHNQGYTF. CDR3 DNA: TGTGCCAGCAGCCCCCACAACCAAGGCTACACCTTC.

This clonotype showed up just a few times. This chain uses TRBV7-6 with TRBJ2-5, with D perhaps TRBD1 (6 bases). CDR1 is SGHVS, CDR2 FNYEAQ, per germline. V was cut by 1 base and J by 5 bases, with 14 bases left in between. This CDR3 spans 15 amino acids. The CDR3 protein is CASSLVGQTLETQYF. DNA of the CDR3: TGTGCCAGCAGCTTAGTCGGACAGACTCTTGAGACCCAGTACTTC.

The chain is built from TRBV4-1 and TRBJ2-3, with TRBD1 identical over 10 bases. The CDR3 has 15 residues. Trimming took 5 bases from V and 5 from J; bases not matched to a gene: 7. Per germline, CDR1 MGHRA and CDR2 YSYEKL. The CDR3 DNA reads as TGCGCCAGCAGCTACCGGGACAGGGGTTTAGATACGCAGTATTTT. Amino acid sequence: CASSYRDRGLDTQYF.